These T cell receptor beta chains were read from a single sample in a study of blood T cell repertoires in COVID-19. The protocol was immunoSEQ multiplex PCR, while the TCRdb copy is restricted to in-frame clones and leaves out a portion. The sample includes 110,000 or so clones, around 90% of them seen just once. The specimen was peripheral blood. Receptors were obtained from a woman in her forties or fifties with acute or convalescent COVID-19. CDR3s include the opening cysteine and the closing phenylalanine or tryptophan. D genes are given only for firm matches. Only some rows state a clone size, as once, few, many or a class for expanded clones.

CDR3aa: CASSLRALEAFF; CDR3nt: TGTGCCAGCAGCCTGCGAGCGCTTGAAGCTTTCTTT; abundance: .; d_gene: .; j_gene: TRBJ1-1; v_gene: TRBV7-9
CDR3aa: CASSETGLGYGYTF; CDR3nt: TGTGCCAGCTCGGAGACAGGGTTAGGCTATGGCTACACCTTC; abundance: .; d_gene: TRBD1; j_gene: TRBJ1-2; v_gene: TRBV18
CDR3aa: CASSLSGLAKNIQYF; CDR3nt: TGTGCCAGCAGCCTTAGCGGACTAGCCAAAAACATTCAGTACTTC; abundance: .; d_gene: .; j_gene: TRBJ2-4; v_gene: TRBV9
CDR3aa: CASSPDVGQGYEQYF; CDR3nt: TGTGCCAGCAGCCCAGACGTGGGACAGGGATACGAGCAGTACTTC; abundance: .; d_gene: TRBD1; j_gene: TRBJ2-7; v_gene: TRBV6-5
CDR3aa: CASGLALTPYEQYF; CDR3nt: TGTGCTAGTGGTTTGGCACTGACACCCTACGAGCAGTACTTC; abundance: once; d_gene: .; j_gene: TRBJ2-7; v_gene: TRBV12-5
CDR3aa: CATSDPGQGRTNVLTF; CDR3nt: TGTGCCACCAGTGACCCCGGACAGGGGAGGACAAACGTCCTGACTTTC; abundance: .; d_gene: TRBD1; j_gene: TRBJ2-6; v_gene: TRBV24-1
CDR3aa: CASSSSGLGETQYF; CDR3nt: TGTGCCAGCAGCTCCTCGGGACTCGGGGAGACCCAGTACTTC; abundance: .; d_gene: .; j_gene: TRBJ2-5; v_gene: TRBV7-3
CDR3aa: CASSQESGSVTEAFF; CDR3nt: TGTGCCAGCAGCCAAGAATCGGGTTCGGTCACTGAAGCTTTCTTT; abundance: .; d_gene: .; j_gene: TRBJ1-1; v_gene: TRBV3-1/TRBV3-2
CDR3aa: CASSQDRAGTGNTIYF; CDR3nt: TGCGCCAGCAGCCAAGATCGAGCCGGTACTGGAAACACCATATATTTT; abundance: .; d_gene: .; j_gene: TRBJ1-3; v_gene: TRBV4-3
CDR3aa: CASSLLWGATNEKLFF; CDR3nt: TGTGCCAGTAGTCTCCTTTGGGGGGCAACTAATGAAAAACTGTTTTTT; abundance: .; d_gene: .; j_gene: TRBJ1-4; v_gene: TRBV19
CDR3aa: CASSRGQDYEQYF; CDR3nt: TGTGCCAGCAGCCGCGGACAGGACTACGAGCAGTACTTC; abundance: few; d_gene: TRBD1; j_gene: TRBJ2-7; v_gene: TRBV7-9
CDR3aa: CASSGTSGSLRSYNEQFF; CDR3nt: TGCGCCAGCAGTGGGACTAGCGGGAGTCTCCGCTCCTACAATGAGCAGTTCTTC; abundance: .; d_gene: TRBD2; j_gene: TRBJ2-1; v_gene: TRBV10-2
CDR3aa: CASSNAGTPDEQYF; CDR3nt: TGTGCCAGTAGTAACGCAGGAACACCGGACGAGCAGTACTTC; abundance: .; d_gene: .; j_gene: TRBJ2-7; v_gene: TRBV19
CDR3aa: CASSYTAGTQETQYF; CDR3nt: TGTGCCAGCAGTTACACGGCCGGGACACAAGAGACCCAGTACTTC; abundance: .; d_gene: .; j_gene: TRBJ2-5; v_gene: TRBV27
CDR3aa: CSASSDSRFPRPQHF; CDR3nt: TGCAGTGCAAGTAGCGACAGCCGATTTCCAAGGCCCCAGCATTTT; abundance: .; d_gene: .; j_gene: TRBJ1-5; v_gene: TRBV20-1
CDR3aa: CASSFSRQGYEQYF; CDR3nt: TGTGCCAGCAGCTTTTCCCGACAGGGTTACGAGCAGTACTTC; abundance: .; d_gene: TRBD1; j_gene: TRBJ2-7; v_gene: TRBV5-6
CDR3aa: CASPRGLSYQETQYF; CDR3nt: TGTGCCAGCCCCAGAGGCCTGAGCTACCAAGAGACCCAGTACTTC; abundance: .; d_gene: .; j_gene: TRBJ2-5; v_gene: TRBV6-4
CDR3aa: CASSKALGLPYNEQFF; CDR3nt: TGTGCCAGCAGCAAAGCTCTAGGTCTCCCTTACAATGAGCAGTTCTTC; abundance: .; d_gene: .; j_gene: TRBJ2-1; v_gene: TRBV21-1
CDR3aa: CASSQDRTGSYEQYF; CDR3nt: TGCGCCAGCAGCCAAGATAGAACGGGCTCCTACGAGCAGTACTTC; abundance: .; d_gene: .; j_gene: TRBJ2-7; v_gene: TRBV4-3
CDR3aa: CASSHGVEAQETQYF; CDR3nt: TGTGCCAGCAGCCACGGGGTAGAGGCACAAGAGACCCAGTACTTC; abundance: .; d_gene: .; j_gene: TRBJ2-5; v_gene: TRBV7-9
CDR3aa: CATGSGDRIEQFF; CDR3nt: TGCGCCACAGGTAGCGGGGATCGTATTGAGCAGTTCTTC; abundance: .; d_gene: TRBD2; j_gene: TRBJ2-1; v_gene: TRBV10-1
CDR3aa: CATSAGTESYEQYF; CDR3nt: TGTGCCACCAGTGCCGGGACAGAAAGCTACGAGCAGTACTTC; abundance: .; d_gene: TRBD1; j_gene: TRBJ2-7; v_gene: TRBV24-1
CDR3aa: CASSSRTGGSYEQYF; CDR3nt: TGTGCCAGTAGTAGCCGGACAGGGGGTTCCTACGAGCAGTACTTC; abundance: .; d_gene: TRBD1; j_gene: TRBJ2-7; v_gene: TRBV19
CDR3aa: CASTEGTGFATNEKLFF; CDR3nt: TGTGCCAGTACCGAGGGGACAGGATTTGCAACTAATGAAAAACTGTTTTTT; abundance: .; d_gene: TRBD1; j_gene: TRBJ1-4; v_gene: TRBV19
CDR3aa: CASSLSREINQPQHF; CDR3nt: TGTGCCAGCAGTTTATCTCGGGAAATAAATCAGCCCCAGCATTTT; abundance: .; d_gene: .; j_gene: TRBJ1-5; v_gene: TRBV28
CDR3aa: CAWSLGQSNQPQHF; CDR3nt: TGTGCCTGGAGTTTGGGACAGAGCAATCAGCCCCAGCATTTT; abundance: .; d_gene: TRBD1; j_gene: TRBJ1-5; v_gene: TRBV30
CDR3aa: CASSPRTGGSYEQYF; CDR3nt: TGTGCCAGCAGCCCGAGGACAGGGGGCTCCTACGAGCAGTACTTC; abundance: few; d_gene: TRBD1; j_gene: TRBJ2-7; v_gene: TRBV4-2
CDR3aa: CASSPSGSTNEKLFF; CDR3nt: TGTGCCAGCAGCCCCTCGGGGTCAACTAATGAAAAACTGTTTTTT; abundance: .; d_gene: .; j_gene: TRBJ1-4; v_gene: TRBV9
CDR3aa: CASSLRGEVGYTF; CDR3nt: TGTGCCAGCAGCTTACGCGGGGAGGTCGGCTACACCTTC; abundance: .; d_gene: .; j_gene: TRBJ1-2; v_gene: TRBV7-9
CDR3aa: CASSPVGLAGDNEQFF; CDR3nt: TGTGCCAGCAGCCCGGTGGGACTAGCGGGGGACAATGAGCAGTTCTTC; abundance: .; d_gene: TRBD2; j_gene: TRBJ2-1; v_gene: TRBV4-2
CDR3aa: CASSEPSEFSGNTIYF; CDR3nt: TGTGCCAGCAGTGAGCCGTCGGAGTTCTCTGGAAACACCATATATTTT; abundance: .; d_gene: .; j_gene: TRBJ1-3; v_gene: TRBV25-1
CDR3aa: CASNAQGANTEAFF; CDR3nt: TGTGCCAGCAACGCACAGGGGGCGAACACTGAAGCTTTCTTT; abundance: .; d_gene: TRBD1; j_gene: TRBJ1-1; v_gene: TRBV2
CDR3aa: CASSYSGQGSGELFF; CDR3nt: TGTGCCAGCAGTTACTCAGGACAGGGGTCCGGGGAGCTGTTTTTT; abundance: .; d_gene: TRBD1; j_gene: TRBJ2-2; v_gene: TRBV6-5
CDR3aa: CAWSVPELNSPLHF; CDR3nt: TGTGCCTGGAGTGTACCGGAGCTTAATTCACCCCTCCACTTT; abundance: many; d_gene: .; j_gene: TRBJ1-6; v_gene: TRBV30
CDR3aa: CASSFGQGDGYTF; CDR3nt: TGTGCCAGCAGTTTCGGACAGGGGGATGGCTACACCTTC; abundance: .; d_gene: TRBD1; j_gene: TRBJ1-2; v_gene: TRBV5-4
CDR3aa: CASSTRDRAYNQPQHF; CDR3nt: TGTGCCAGCAGCACCCGGGACAGGGCCTACAATCAGCCCCAGCATTTT; abundance: .; d_gene: TRBD1; j_gene: TRBJ1-5; v_gene: TRBV11-2
CDR3aa: CASSLEAASVTNEQFF; CDR3nt: TGTGCCAGCAGCTTAGAGGCGGCATCGGTAACCAATGAGCAGTTCTTC; abundance: .; d_gene: .; j_gene: TRBJ2-1; v_gene: TRBV7-2
CDR3aa: CASSLEGGRRSYNEQFF; CDR3nt: TGTGCCAGCAGCTTAGAGGGGGGGCGTAGGTCCTACAATGAGCAGTTCTTC; abundance: once; d_gene: .; j_gene: TRBJ2-1; v_gene: TRBV7-8
CDR3aa: CASTPLASGGLFF; CDR3nt: TGTGCCAGCACCCCCTTAGCGTCCGGGGGGCTGTTTTTT; abundance: .; d_gene: .; j_gene: TRBJ2-2; v_gene: TRBV28
CDR3aa: CASSPYGALNTGELFF; CDR3nt: TGTGCCAGCAGCCCCTACGGAGCACTGAACACCGGGGAGCTGTTTTTT; abundance: .; d_gene: .; j_gene: TRBJ2-2; v_gene: TRBV5-4